This T cell receptor beta chain emerged from a study of control samples from healthy donors and cancer patients. Some clones are missing from TCRdb's copy, which holds only in-frame ones; the method was immunoSEQ multiplex PCR. The data contain roughly 450,000 clones, 90% of them singletons. In germline, CDR1 is SGHNT, CDR2 YYREEE (reference sequence). J was trimmed by 2 bases and V by 2 bases; bases with no gene match: 5. The length of the CDR3 is 15 residues. This sequence joins TRBV5-4 and TRBJ2-7, with 9 bases that match TRBD1. The TCR was taken from a man between 40 and 49 years old with head and neck cancer. The sample consisted of PBMCs. CDR3 loop: CASSLVGQGPYEQYF. DNA of the CDR3: TGTGCCAGCAGCTTAGTGGGACAGGGACCCTACGAGCAGTACTTC. Full variable domain (rest looked up from reference TRBV5-4 and TRBJ2-7): ETGVTQSPTHLIKTRGQQVTLRCSSQSGHNTVSWYQQALGQGPQFIFQYYREEENGRGNFPPRFSGLQFPNYSSELNVNALELDDSALYLCASSLVGQGPYEQYFGPGTRLTVT.